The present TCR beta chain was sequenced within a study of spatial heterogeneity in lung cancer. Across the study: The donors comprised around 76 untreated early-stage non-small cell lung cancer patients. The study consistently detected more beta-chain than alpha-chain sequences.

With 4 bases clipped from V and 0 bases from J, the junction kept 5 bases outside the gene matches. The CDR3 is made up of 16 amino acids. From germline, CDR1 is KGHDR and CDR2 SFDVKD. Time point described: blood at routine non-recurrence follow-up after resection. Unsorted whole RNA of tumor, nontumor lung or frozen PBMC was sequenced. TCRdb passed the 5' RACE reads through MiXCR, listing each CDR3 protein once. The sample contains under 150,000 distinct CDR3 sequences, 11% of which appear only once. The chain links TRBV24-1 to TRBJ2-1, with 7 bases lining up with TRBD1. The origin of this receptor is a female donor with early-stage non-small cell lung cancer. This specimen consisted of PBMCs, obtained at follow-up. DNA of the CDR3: TGTGCCACCAGTGACACCGGGACAGCCTCCTACAATGAGCAGTTCTTC. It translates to CATSDTGTASYNEQFF.